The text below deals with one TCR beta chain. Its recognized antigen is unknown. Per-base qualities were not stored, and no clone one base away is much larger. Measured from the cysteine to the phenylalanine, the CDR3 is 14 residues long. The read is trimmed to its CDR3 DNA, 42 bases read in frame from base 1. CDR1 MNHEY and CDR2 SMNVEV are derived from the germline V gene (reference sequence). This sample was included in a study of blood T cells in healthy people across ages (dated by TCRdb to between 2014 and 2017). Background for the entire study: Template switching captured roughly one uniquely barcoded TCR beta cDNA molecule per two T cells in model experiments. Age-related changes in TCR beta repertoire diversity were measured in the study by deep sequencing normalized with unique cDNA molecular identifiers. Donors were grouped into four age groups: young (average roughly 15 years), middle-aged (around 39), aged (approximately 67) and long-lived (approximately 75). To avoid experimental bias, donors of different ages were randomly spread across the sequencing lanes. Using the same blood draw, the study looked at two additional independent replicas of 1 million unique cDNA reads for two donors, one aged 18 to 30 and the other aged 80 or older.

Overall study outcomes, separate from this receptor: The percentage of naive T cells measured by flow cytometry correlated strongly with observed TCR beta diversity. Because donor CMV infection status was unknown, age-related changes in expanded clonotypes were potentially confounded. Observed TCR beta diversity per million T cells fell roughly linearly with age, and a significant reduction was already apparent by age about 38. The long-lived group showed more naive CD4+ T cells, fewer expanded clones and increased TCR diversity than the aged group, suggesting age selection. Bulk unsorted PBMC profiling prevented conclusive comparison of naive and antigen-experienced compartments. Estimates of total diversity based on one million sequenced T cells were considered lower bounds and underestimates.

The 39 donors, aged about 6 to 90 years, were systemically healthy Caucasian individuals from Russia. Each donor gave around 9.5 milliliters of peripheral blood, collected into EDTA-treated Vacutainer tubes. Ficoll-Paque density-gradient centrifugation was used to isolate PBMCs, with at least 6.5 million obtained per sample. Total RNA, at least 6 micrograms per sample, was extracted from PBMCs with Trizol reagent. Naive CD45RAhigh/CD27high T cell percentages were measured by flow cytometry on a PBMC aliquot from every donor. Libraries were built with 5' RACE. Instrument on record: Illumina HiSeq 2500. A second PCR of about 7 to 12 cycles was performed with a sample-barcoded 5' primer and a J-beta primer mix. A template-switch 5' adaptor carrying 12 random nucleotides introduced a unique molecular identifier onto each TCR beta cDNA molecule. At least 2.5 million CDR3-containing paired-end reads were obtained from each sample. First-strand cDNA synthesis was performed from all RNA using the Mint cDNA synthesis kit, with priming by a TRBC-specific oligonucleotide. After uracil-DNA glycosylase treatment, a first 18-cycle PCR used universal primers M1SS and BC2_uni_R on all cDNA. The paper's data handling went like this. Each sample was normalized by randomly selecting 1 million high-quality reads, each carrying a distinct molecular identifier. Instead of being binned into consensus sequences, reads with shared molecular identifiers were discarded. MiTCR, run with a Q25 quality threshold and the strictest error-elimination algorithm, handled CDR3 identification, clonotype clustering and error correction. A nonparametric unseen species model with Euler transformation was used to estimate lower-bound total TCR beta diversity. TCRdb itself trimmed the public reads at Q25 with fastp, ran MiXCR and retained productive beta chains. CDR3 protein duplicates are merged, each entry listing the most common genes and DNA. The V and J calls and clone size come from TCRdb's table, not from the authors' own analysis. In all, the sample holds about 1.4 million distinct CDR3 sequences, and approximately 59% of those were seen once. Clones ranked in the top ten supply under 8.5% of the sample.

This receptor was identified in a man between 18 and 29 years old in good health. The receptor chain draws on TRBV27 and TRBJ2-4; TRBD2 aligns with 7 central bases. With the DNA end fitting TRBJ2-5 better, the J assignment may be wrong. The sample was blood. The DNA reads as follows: TGTGCCAGCAGTGTTGGGGGGGACCGGGAGACCCAGTACTTC. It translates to CASSVGGDRETQYF.